The entry that follows covers one TCR beta chain sequence. Antigen specificity is unknown. The junction and the germline gene differ at one end; a read error may be behind it. This record belongs to a study of blood T cells in healthy people across ages. Collection of around 10 milliliters of peripheral blood was performed for each donor. General observations from the study: Greater diversity and more naive CD4+ cells were seen in long-lived donors than in aged donors. Shifts in expanded clonotypes may have been confounded by donor CMV status, which was unknown.

For the second PCR, which ran for about 6 to 11 cycles, a sample-barcoded 5' primer and a J-beta primer mix were used. A tag from a template-switch adaptor with 12 random nucleotides marked each cDNA molecule. TCRdb called the 5' RACE reads again in MiXCR, with one record for every CDR3 protein. Among some 1.7 million distinct CDR3 sequences, 28% were seen once, and the ten largest hold roughly 8%. Sample: blood. This clonotype was sampled from a young woman in good health.

The CDR3 nucleotides read TGTGCCAGCAGTCAAGATGAAGCAGACTCCTACAATGAGCAGTACTTC. Translation: CASSQDEADSYNEQYF. The chain is built from TRBV14 and TRBJ2-1; unclear D gene. The end of the DNA is better explained by TRBJ2-7, so the J call may be wrong. CDR3 length: 16 amino acids. Germline V gene lookup returns CDR1 SGHDN and CDR2 FVKESK.